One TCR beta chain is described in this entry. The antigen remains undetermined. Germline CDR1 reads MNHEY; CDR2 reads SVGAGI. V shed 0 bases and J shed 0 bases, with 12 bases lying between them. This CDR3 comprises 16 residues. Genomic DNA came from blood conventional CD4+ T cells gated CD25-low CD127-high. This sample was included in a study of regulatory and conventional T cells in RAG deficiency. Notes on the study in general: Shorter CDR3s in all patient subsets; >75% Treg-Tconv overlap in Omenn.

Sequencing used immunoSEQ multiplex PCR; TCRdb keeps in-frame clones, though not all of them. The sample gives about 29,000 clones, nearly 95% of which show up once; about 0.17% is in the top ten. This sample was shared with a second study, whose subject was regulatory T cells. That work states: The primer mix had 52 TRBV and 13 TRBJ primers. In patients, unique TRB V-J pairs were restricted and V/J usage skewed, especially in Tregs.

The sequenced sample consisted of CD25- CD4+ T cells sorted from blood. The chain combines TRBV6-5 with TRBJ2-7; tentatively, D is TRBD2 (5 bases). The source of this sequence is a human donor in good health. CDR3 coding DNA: TGTGCCAGCAGTTACTCGAACCAGCGGAGCTCCTACGAGCAGTACTTC. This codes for CASSYSNQRSSYEQYF.